This TCR beta chain was retrieved from a study of shared clonotypes between healthy human individuals. This CDR3 is built from 14 residues. The germline V gene encodes CDR1 LNHDA and CDR2 SQIVND (reference sequence). The V segment lost 6 bases and the J segment 1 base; nucleotides outside the gene matches: 3. Notes on the study in general: Since donors were few, the genetic and exposure-history diversity represented was limited.

In this sample, this clone turned up once. Its antigen remains unidentified. For each subset, genomic DNA was distributed in equal portions over several immunoSEQ plates. Each PCR replicate run on unsorted PBMC took in approximately 310 ng DNA, roughly 29,000 T cell genomes. Per the study methods: Junction-only sequences without quality scores came from ImmunoSEQ, so filtering differed. The repertoire was sequenced with immunoSEQ multiplex PCR; TCRdb's copy has only in-frame clones and lacks some. The DNA was the basis for D and trimming; V, J and clone size are from that table. Of 490,000 or so clones listed, about 82% are singletons.

The chain joins TRBV19 to TRBJ1-1; 9 positions match TRBD1. This TCR came from a middle-aged woman in good health. Some clones in this sample may be carry-over from other donors' samples. Source material: PBMCs. CDR3 coding DNA: TGTGCCAGTAGAGACAGGGGGGGGAACACTGAAGCTTTCTTT. Protein product: CASRDRGGNTEAFF.